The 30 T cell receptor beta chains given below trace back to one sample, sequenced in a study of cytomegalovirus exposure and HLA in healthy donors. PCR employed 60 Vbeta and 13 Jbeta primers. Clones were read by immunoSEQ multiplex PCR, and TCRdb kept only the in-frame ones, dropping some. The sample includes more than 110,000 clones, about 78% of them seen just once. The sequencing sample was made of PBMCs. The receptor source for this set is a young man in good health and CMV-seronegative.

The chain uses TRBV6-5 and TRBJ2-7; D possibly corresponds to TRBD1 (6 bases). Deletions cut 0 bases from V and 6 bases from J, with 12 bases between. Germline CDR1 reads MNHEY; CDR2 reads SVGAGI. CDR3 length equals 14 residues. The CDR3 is CASSYSNRVPEQYF. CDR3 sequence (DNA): TGTGCCAGCAGTTACTCTAACAGGGTCCCCGAGCAGTACTTC.

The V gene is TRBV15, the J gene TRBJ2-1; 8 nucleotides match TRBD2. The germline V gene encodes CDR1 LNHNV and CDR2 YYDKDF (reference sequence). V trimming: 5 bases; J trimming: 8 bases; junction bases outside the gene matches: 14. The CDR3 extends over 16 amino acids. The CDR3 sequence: CATSDLGTRGMDEQFF. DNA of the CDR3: TGTGCCACCAGCGACTTGGGGACTAGAGGGATGGATGAGCAGTTCTTC.

The CDR3 sequence is CAIKGGRTDTQYF. CDR3 DNA sequence: TGTGCCATCAAAGGGGGCCGGACAGATACGCAGTATTTT. The chain carries TRBV10-3 and TRBJ2-3; TRBD1 aligns across 7 bases. This CDR3 is 13 amino acids long. The germline gives CDR1 ENHRY, CDR2 SYGVKD. J gave up 3 bases and V 7 bases, and 4 bases lay outside the gene matches.

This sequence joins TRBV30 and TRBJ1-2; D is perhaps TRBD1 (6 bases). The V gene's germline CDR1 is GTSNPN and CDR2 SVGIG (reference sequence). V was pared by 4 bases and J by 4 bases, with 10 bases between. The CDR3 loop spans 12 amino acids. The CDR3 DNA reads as TGTGCCTGGACAACAGGGATCTATGGCTACACCTTC. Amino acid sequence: CAWTTGIYGYTF.

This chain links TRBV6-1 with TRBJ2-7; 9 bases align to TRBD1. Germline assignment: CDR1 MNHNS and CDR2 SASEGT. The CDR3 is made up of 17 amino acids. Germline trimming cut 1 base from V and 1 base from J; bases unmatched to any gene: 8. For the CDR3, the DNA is TGTGCCAGCAGTGAAGGGGCCGGACAGGGGCTATCCTACGAGCAGTACTTC. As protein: CASSEGAGQGLSYEQYF.

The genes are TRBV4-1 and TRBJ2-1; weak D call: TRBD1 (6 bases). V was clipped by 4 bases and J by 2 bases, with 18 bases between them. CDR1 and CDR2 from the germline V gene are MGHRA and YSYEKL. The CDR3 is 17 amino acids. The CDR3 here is CASSPGTSINPYNEQFF. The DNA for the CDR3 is TGCGCCAGCAGCCCGGGGACATCCATCAATCCCTACAATGAGCAGTTCTTC.

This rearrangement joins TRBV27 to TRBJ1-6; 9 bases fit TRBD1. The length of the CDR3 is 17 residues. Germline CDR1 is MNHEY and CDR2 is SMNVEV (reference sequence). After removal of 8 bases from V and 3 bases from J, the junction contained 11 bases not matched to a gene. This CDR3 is CASGQGISAGYNSPLHF. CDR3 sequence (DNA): TGTGCCAGCGGACAGGGGATAAGTGCTGGCTATAATTCACCCCTCCACTTT.

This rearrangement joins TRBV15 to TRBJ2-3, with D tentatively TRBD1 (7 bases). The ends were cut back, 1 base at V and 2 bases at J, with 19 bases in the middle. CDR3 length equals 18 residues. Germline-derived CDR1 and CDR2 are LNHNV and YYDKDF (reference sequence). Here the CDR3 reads CATSRGGLAGGFTDTQYF. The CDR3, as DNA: TGTGCCACCAGCAGAGGGGGCCTGGCAGGGGGGTTCACAGATACGCAGTATTTT.

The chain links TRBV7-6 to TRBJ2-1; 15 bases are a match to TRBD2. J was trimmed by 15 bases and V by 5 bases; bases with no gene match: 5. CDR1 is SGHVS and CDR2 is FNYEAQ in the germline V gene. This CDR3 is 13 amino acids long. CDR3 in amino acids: CASSRTSGGVAFF. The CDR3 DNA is TGTGCCAGCAGCAGGACTAGCGGGGGGGTCGCGTTCTTC.

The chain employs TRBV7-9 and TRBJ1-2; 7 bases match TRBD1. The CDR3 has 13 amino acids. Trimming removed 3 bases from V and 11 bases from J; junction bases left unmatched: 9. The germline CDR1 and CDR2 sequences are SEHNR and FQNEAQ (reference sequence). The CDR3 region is CASSFVTGDAYTF. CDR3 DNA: TGTGCCAGCAGCTTCGTAACAGGGGACGCTTACACCTTC.

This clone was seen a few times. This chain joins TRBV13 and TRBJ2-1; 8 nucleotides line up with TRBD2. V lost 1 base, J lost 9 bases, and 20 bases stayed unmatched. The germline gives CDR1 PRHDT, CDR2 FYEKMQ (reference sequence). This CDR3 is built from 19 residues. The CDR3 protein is CASSLVGVAGNVPGGEQFF. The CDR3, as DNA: TGTGCCAGCAGCTTAGTTGGGGTAGCGGGGAACGTACCGGGGGGTGAGCAGTTCTTC.

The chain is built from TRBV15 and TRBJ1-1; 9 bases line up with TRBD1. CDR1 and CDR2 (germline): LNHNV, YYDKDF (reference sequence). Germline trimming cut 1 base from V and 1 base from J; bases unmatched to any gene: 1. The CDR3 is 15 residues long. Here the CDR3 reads CATSRGGQGNTEAFF. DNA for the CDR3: TGTGCCACCAGCAGAGGGGGACAGGGGAACACTGAAGCTTTCTTT.

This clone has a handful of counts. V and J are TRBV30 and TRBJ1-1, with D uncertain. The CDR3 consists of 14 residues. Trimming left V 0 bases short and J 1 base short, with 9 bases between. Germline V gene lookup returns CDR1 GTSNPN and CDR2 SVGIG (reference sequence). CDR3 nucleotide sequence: TGTGCCTGGAGTGTAATAAGAGGGAACACTGAAGCTTTCTTT. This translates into CAWSVIRGNTEAFF. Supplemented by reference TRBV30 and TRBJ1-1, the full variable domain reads SQTIHQWPATLVQPVGSPLSLECTVEGTSNPNLYWYRQAAGRGLQLLFYSVGIGQISSEVPQNLSASRPQDRQFILSSKKLLLSDSGFYLCAWSVIRGNTEAFFGQGTRLTVV.

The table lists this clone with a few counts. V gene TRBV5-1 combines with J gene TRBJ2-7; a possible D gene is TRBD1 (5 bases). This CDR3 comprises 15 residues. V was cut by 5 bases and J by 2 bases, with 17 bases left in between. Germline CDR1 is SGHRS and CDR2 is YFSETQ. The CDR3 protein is CASRSSAGAPYEQYF. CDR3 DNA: TGCGCCAGCAGGTCTTCTGCTGGGGCGCCCTACGAGCAGTACTTC.

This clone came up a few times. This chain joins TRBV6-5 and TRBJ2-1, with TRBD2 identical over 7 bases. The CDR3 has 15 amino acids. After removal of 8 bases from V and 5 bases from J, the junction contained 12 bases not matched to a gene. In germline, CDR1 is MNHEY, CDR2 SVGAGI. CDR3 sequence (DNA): TGTGCCAGCGCTAGCGGAAGAAAGGGCCACAATGAGCAGTTCTTC. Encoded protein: CASASGRKGHNEQFF.

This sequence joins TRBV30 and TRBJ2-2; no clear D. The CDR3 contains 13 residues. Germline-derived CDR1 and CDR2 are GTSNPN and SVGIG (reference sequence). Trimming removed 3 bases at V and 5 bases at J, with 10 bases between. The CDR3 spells CAWSLLRTGELFF. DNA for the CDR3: TGTGCCTGGAGCCTATTGAGGACCGGGGAGCTGTTTTTT.

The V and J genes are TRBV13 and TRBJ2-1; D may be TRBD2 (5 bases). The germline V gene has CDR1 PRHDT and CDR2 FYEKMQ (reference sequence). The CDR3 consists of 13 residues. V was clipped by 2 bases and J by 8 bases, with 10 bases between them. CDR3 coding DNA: TGTGCCAGCAGCTTATACCAGAGGGATGAGCAGTTCTTC. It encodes CASSLYQRDEQFF.

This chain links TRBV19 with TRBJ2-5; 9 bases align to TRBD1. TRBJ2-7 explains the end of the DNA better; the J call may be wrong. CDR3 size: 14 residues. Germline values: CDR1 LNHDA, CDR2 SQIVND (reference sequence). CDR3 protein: CASSTGTGTYEQYF. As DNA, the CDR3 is TGTGCCAGTAGTACAGGGACAGGGACCTACGAGCAGTACTTC.

This CDR3 reads CASSDTGQGVQFDTQYF. The CDR3 DNA reads as TGTGCCAGCAGCGACACCGGACAGGGGGTCCAGTTCGATACGCAGTATTTT. The genes are TRBV27 and TRBJ2-3; 10 nucleotides agree with TRBD1. There are 17 residues in the CDR3. The ends lost 6 bases at V and 6 bases at J; junction bases unmatched: 15. The germline gives CDR1 MNHEY, CDR2 SMNVEV (reference sequence).

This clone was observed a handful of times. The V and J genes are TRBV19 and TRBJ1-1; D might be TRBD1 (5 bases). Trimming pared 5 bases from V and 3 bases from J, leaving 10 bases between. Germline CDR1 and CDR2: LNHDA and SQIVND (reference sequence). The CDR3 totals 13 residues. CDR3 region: CASSLQGYTEAFF. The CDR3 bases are TGTGCCAGTAGTCTGCAGGGTTACACTGAAGCTTTCTTT.

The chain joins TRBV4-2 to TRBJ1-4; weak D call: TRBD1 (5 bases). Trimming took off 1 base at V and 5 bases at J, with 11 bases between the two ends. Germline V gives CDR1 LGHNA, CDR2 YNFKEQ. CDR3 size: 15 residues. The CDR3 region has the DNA TGTGCCAGCAGCCAAGCGGGACTAGCGAATGAAAAACTGTTTTTT. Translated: CASSQAGLANEKLFF.

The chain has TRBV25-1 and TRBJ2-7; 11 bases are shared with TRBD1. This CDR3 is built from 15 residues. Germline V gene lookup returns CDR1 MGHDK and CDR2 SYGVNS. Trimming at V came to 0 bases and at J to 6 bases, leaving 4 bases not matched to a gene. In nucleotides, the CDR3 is TGTGCCAGCAGTGAATATGGACAGGGGGCAGGCGAGCAGTACTTC. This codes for CASSEYGQGAGEQYF.

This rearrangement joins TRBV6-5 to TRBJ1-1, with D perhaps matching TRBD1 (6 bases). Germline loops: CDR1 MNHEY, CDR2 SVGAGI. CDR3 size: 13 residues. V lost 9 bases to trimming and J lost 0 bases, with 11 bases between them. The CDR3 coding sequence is TGTGCCAGTCACGGACAGATGAACACTGAAGCTTTCTTT. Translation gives CASHGQMNTEAFF.

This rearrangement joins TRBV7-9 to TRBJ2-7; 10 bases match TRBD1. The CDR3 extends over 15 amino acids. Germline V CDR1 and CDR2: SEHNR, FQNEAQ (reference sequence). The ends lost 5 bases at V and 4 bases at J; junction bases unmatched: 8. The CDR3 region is CASSPRQGATYEQYF. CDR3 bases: TGTGCCAGCAGCCCTCGACAGGGGGCAACGTACGAGCAGTACTTC. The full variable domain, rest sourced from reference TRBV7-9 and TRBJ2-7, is DTGVSQNPRHKITKRGQNVTFRCDPISEHNRLYWYRQTLGQGPEFLTYFQNEAQLEKSRLLSDRFSAERPKGSFSTLEIQRTEQGDSAMYLCASSPRQGATYEQYFGPGTRLTVT.

The CDR3 region has the DNA TGTGCCACCCTAGGGGAAAATCAAGAGACCCAGTACTTC. Encoded protein: CATLGENQETQYF. The chain has TRBV11-3 and TRBJ2-5; tentatively, D is TRBD1 (5 bases). Germline CDR1 is SGHNT and CDR2 is YENEEA. CDR3 length: 13 amino acids. The V end lost 10 bases, the J end lost 2 bases, and 14 bases lay between the germline ends.

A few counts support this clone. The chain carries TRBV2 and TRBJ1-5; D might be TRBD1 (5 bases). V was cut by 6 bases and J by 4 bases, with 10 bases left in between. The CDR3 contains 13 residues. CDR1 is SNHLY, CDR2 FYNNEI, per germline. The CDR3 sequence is CASSTEGNQPQHF. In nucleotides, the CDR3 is TGTGCCAGCAGCACGGAGGGGAATCAGCCCCAGCATTTT.

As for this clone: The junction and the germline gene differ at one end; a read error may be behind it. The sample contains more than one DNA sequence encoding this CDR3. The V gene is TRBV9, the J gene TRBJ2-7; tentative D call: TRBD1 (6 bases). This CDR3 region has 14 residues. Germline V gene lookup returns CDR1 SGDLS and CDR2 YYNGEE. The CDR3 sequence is CASSVGGQSYEQYF. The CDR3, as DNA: TGTGCCAGTAGCGTAGGAGGACAGTCCTACGAGCAGTACTTC.

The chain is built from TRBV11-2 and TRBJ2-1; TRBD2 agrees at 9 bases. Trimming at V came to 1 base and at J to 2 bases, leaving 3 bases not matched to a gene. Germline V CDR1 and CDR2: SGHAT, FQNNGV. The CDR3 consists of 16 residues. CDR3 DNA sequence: TGTGCCAGCAGCTTAGTGGGCGGGGGGGCCTACAATGAGCAGTTCTTC. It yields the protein CASSLVGGGAYNEQFF.

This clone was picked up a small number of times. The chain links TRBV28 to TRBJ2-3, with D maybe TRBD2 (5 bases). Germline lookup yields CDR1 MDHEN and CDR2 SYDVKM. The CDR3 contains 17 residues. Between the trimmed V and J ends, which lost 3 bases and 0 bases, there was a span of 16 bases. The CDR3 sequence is CASSFYPPSGSTDTQYF. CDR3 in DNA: TGTGCCAGCAGTTTCTACCCCCCCAGCGGTAGCACAGATACGCAGTATTTT.

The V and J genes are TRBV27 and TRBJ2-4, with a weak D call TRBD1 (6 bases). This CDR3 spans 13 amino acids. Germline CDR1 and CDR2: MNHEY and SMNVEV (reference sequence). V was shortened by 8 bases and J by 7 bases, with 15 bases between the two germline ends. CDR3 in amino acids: CASGAGAANIQYF. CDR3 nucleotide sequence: TGTGCCAGCGGGGCAGGGGCGGCGAACATTCAGTACTTC.